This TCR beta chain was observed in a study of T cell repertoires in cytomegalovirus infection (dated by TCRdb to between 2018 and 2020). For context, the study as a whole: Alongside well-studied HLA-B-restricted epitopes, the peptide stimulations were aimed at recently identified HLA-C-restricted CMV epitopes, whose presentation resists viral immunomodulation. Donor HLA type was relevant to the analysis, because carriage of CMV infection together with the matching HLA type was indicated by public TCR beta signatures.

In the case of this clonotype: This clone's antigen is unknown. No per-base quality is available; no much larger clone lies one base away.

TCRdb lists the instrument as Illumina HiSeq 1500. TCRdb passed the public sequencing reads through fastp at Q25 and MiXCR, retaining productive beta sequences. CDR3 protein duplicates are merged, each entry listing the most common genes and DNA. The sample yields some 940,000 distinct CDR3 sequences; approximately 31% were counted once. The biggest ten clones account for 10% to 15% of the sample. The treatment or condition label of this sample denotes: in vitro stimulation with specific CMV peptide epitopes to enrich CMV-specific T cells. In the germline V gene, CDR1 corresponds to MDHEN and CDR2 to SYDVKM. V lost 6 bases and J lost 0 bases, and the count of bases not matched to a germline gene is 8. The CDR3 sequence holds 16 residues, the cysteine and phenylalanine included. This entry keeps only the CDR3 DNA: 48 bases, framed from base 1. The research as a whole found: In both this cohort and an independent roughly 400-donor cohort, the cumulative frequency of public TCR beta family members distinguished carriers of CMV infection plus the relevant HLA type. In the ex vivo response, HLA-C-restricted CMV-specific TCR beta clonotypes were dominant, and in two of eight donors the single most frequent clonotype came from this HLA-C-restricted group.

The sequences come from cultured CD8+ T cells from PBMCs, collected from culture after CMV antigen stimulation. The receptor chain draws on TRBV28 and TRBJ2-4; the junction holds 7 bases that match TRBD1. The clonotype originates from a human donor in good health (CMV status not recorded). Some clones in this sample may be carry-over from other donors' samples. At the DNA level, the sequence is TGTGCCAGCAGAATGACAACAGGGGTAGCCAAAAACATTCAGTACTTC. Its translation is CASRMTTGVAKNIQYF.